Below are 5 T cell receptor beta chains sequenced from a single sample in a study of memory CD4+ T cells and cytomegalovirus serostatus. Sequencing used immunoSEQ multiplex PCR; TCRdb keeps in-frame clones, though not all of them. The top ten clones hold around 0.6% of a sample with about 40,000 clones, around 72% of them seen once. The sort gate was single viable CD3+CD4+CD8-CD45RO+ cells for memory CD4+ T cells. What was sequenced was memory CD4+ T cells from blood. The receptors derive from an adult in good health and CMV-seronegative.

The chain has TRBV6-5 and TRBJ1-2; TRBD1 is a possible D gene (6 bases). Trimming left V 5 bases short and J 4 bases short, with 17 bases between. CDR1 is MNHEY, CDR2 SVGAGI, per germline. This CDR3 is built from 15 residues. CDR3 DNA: TGTGCCAGCAGTCGTACAGGGAGATCAGGCTATGGCTACACCTTC. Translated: CASSRTGRSGYGYTF.

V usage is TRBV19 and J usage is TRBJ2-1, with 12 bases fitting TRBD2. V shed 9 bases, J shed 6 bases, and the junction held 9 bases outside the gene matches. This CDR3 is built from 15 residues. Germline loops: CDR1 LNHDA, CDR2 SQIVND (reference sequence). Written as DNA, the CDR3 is TGTGCCAGCACCACTTCTAGCGGGGGGGCCAATGAGCAGTTCTTC. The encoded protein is CASTTSSGGANEQFF.

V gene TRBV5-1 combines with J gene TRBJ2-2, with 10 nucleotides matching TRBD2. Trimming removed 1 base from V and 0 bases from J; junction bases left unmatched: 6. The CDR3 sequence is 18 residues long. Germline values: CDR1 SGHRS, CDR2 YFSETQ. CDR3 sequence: CASSLRLAGAANTGELFF. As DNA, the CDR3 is TGCGCCAGCAGCTTGAGGCTAGCGGGGGCCGCGAACACCGGGGAGCTGTTTTTT.

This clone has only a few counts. As DNA, the CDR3 is TGTGCCAGCAGCCGAAAGGGCTACAATGAGCAGTTCTTC. As protein: CASSRKGYNEQFF. The genes are TRBV14 and TRBJ2-1; no definite D call. V was clipped by 4 bases and J by 3 bases, with 7 bases between them. Germline CDR1 reads SGHDN; CDR2 reads FVKESK. CDR3 length equals 13 residues.

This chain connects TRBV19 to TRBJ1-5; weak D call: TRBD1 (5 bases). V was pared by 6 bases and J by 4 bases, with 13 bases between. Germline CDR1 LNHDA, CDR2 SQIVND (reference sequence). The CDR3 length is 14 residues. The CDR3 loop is CASRSRQINQPQHF. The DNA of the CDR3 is TGTGCCAGTAGATCTCGACAGATAAATCAGCCCCAGCATTTT.